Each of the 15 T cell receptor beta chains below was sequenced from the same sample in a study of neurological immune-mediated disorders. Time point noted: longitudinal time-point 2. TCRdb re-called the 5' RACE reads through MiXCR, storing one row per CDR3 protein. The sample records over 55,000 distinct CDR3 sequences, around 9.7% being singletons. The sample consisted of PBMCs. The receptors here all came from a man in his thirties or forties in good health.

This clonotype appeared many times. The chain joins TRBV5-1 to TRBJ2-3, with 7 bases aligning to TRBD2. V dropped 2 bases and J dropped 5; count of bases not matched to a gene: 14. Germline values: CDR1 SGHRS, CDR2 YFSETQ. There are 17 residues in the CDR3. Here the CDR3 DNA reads TGCGCCAGCAGCTTAAGGAATCGGGCGGGAGAACTAGATACGCAGTATTTT. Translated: CASSLRNRAGELDTQYF.

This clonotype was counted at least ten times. The CDR3 nucleotides are TGTGCCAGCGCTCGGTTGGGGGCCTACGAGCAGTACTTC. Translation gives CASARLGAYEQYF. The rearrangement uses TRBV6-2 or TRBV6-3 and TRBJ2-7; D could derive from TRBD1 or TRBD2 (5 bases each). The CDR3 sequence is 13 residues long. The germline V gene has CDR1 MNHEY and CDR2 SVGEGT. V shed 8 bases and J shed 2 bases, with 13 bases lying between them.

This CDR3 is CASSLTTLDGNYGYTF. CDR3 bases: TGCGCCAGCAGCCTCACTACCCTTGACGGGAACTATGGCTACACCTTC. The chain joins TRBV5-1 to TRBJ1-2; D call uncertain. Trimming stripped 4 bases from V and 2 bases from J, with 18 bases between. From germline, CDR1 is SGHRS and CDR2 YFSETQ. The CDR3 is 16 residues long.

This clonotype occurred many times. CDR3 sequence: CASSLRGGQETQYF. DNA of the CDR3: TGCGCCAGCAGCTTGAGAGGCGGGCAAGAGACCCAGTACTTC. The chain recombines TRBV5-1 with TRBJ2-5; a possible D gene is TRBD2 (5 bases). CDR3 length: 14 amino acids. Germline V lookup: CDR1 SGHRS, CDR2 YFSETQ. Trimming left V 1 base short and J 2 bases short, with 9 bases between.

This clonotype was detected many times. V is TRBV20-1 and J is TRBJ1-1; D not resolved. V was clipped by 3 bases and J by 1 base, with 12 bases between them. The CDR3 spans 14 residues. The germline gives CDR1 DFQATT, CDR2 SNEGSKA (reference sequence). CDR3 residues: CSASIPGRNTEAFF. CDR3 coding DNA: TGCAGTGCTAGTATCCCGGGTCGGAACACTGAAGCTTTCTTT.

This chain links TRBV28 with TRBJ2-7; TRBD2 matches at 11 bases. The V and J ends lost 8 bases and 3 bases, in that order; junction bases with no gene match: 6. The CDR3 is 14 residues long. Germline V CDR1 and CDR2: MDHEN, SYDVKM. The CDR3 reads CASCSGRAIYEQYF. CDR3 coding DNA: TGTGCCAGCTGTAGCGGGAGGGCGATCTACGAGCAGTACTTC.

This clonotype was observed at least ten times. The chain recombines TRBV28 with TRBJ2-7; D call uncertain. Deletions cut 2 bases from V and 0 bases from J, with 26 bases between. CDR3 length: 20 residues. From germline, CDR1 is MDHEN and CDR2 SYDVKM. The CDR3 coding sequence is TGTGCCAGCAGTTTAGACCACCTTATCTCCGGGCCCCGACCCTCCTACGAGCAGTACTTC. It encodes CASSLDHLISGPRPSYEQYF.

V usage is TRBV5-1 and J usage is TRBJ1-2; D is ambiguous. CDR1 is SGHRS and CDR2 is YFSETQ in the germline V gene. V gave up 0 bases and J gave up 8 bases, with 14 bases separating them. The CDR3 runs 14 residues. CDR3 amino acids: CASSLEVGGYGYTF. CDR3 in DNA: TGCGCCAGCAGCTTGGAGGTCGGCGGCTACGGCTACACCTTC.

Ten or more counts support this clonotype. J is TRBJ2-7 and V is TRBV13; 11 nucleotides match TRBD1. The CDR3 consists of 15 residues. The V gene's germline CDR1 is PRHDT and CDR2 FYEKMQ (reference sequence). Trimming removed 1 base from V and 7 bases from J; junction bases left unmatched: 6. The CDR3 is CASSLVGQGADEQYF. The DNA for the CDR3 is TGTGCCAGCAGCTTAGTCGGACAGGGGGCGGATGAGCAGTACTTC. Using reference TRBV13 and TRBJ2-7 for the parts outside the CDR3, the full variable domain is AAGVIQSPRHLIKEKRETATLKCYPIPRHDTVYWYQQGPGQDPQFLISFYEKMQSDKGSIPDRFSAQQFSDYHSELNMSSLELGDSALYFCASSLVGQGADEQYFGPGTRLTVT.

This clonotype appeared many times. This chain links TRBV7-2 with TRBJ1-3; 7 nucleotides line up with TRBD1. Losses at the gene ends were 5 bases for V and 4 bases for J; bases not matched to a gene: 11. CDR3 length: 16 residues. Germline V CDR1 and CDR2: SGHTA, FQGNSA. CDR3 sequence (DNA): TGTGCCAGCAGCCCTACCTATCGGGACAGCGGAAACACCATATATTTT. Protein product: CASSPTYRDSGNTIYF.

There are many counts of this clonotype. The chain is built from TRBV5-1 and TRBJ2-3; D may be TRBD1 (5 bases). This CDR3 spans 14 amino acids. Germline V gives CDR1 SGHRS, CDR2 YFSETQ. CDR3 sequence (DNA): TGCGCAAGTGTGAGTGGTATTCAGGGAGATACGCAGTATTTT. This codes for CASVSGIQGDTQYF.

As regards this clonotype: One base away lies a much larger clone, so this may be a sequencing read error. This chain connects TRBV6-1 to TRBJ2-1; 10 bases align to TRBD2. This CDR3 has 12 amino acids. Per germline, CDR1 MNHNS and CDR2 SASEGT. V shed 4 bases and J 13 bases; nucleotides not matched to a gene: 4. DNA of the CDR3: TGTGCCAGCAGTGCTAGCGGGAGCGATCAGTTCTTC. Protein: CASSASGSDQFF.

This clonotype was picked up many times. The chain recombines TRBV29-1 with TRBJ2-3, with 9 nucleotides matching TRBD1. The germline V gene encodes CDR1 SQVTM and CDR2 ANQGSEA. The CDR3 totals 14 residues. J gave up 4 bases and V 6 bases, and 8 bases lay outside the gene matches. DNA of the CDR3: TGCAGCGTCGAGGGACAGGGTGCGCCAGATACGCAGTATTTT. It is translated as CSVEGQGAPDTQYF.

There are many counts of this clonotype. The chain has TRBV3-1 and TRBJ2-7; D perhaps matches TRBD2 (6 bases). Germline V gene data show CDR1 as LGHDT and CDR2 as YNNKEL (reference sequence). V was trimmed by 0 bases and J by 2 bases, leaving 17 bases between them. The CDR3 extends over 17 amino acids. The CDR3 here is CASSQDRGATYPYEQYF. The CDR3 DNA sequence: TGTGCCAGCAGCCAAGATCGCGGGGCTACTTACCCCTACGAGCAGTACTTC.

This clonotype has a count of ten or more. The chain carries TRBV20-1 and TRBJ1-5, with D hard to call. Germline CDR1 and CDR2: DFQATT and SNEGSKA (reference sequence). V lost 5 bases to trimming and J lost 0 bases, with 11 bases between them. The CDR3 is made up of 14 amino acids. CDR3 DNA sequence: TGCAGTGCTGGTCGGACGGATAGCAATCAGCCCCAGCATTTT. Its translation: CSAGRTDSNQPQHF.